One and the same sample provided the 21 T cell receptor beta chains below, sequenced in a study of CD8 T cells in ankylosing spondylitis. Using its own MiXCR run on the 5' RACE reads, TCRdb lists one record per CDR3 protein. The table has just under 350,000 distinct CDR3 sequences, 14% to 15% seen once. Sample: blood, either unsorted or a sorted T cell fraction (not recorded which). The receptors were gathered from a male donor with ankylosing spondylitis or in good health (not recorded which).

This clonotype has a handful of counts. The V call is TRBV6-1, the J call TRBJ2-5; D gene uncertain. The V and J ends lost 5 bases and 0 bases respectively, with 7 bases between them. The CDR3 loop spans 13 amino acids. Germline values: CDR1 MNHNS, CDR2 SASEGT. CDR3 nucleotides: TGTGCCAGCAGTATAGGGTACCAAGAGACCCAGTACTTC. It specifies CASSIGYQETQYF.

This clonotype has just a few counts. The rearrangement joins TRBV27 to TRBJ2-7, with 11 bases lining up with TRBD1. CDR1 MNHEY and CDR2 SMNVEV come from the germline V gene (reference sequence). Unmatched junction bases numbered 5, after V lost 5 bases and J lost 5 bases. The CDR3 totals 14 residues. The CDR3 DNA reads TGTGCCAGCAGTCCCTGGGACAGGGGGGACGAGCAGTACTTC. As protein: CASSPWDRGDEQYF.

This clonotype showed up just a few times. The gene calls are TRBV19 and TRBJ2-2, with no clear D. Germline V gives CDR1 LNHDA, CDR2 SQIVND (reference sequence). The CDR3 is 13 residues long. Trimming stripped 5 bases from V and 6 bases from J, with 10 bases between. CDR3 sequence: CASSPDWSGELFF. The CDR3 DNA sequence: TGTGCCAGTAGTCCCGACTGGTCCGGGGAGCTGTTTTTT.

This chain uses TRBV29-1 with TRBJ2-3, with 11 bases fitting TRBD2. The germline V gene encodes CDR1 SQVTM and CDR2 ANQGSEA. The V segment lost 3 bases and the J segment 4 bases; nucleotides outside the gene matches: 6. There are 15 residues in the CDR3. The CDR3 protein is CSVEFLAGGSDTQYF. The DNA of the CDR3 is TGCAGCGTTGAGTTTCTAGCGGGAGGCTCAGATACGCAGTATTTT.

The genes are TRBV4-1 and TRBJ1-1; D may be TRBD1 (5 bases). Germline CDR1 and CDR2: MGHRA and YSYEKL. The CDR3 spans 13 residues. Trimming stripped 1 base from V and 9 bases from J, with 12 bases between. The chain's CDR3 is CASSQVVYRQAFF. The CDR3 bases are TGCGCCAGCAGCCAAGTTGTGTACAGGCAAGCTTTCTTT.

This clonotype was seen a handful of times. V usage is TRBV6-1 and J usage is TRBJ2-5; D is undetermined. The CDR3 is 11 amino acids. Germline V gene lookup returns CDR1 MNHNS and CDR2 SASEGT. Trimming removed 6 bases from V and 5 bases from J, with 7 bases in between. CDR3 loop: CASRWQETQYF. The CDR3 region has the DNA TGTGCCAGCAGATGGCAGGAGACCCAGTACTTC.

The V and J genes are TRBV12-3 or TRBV12-4 and TRBJ2-1; D is unresolved. Trimming left V 4 bases short and J 8 bases short, with 12 bases between. This CDR3 region has 13 residues. CDR3 loop: CASSSPAADEQFF. The CDR3, as DNA: TGTGCCAGCAGTTCCCCGGCCGCCGATGAGCAGTTCTTC.

A few counts support this clonotype. This rearrangement joins TRBV4-2 to TRBJ2-1; 10 nucleotides align to TRBD2. The CDR3 consists of 15 residues. Losses at the gene ends were 4 bases for V and 3 bases for J; bases not matched to a gene: 3. The V gene's germline CDR1 is LGHNA and CDR2 YNFKEQ. The CDR3 nucleotides read TGTGCCAGCAGCCCGAGCGGGGGGGACTACAATGAGCAGTTCTTC. Encoded protein: CASSPSGGDYNEQFF.

This clonotype was recorded many times. This chain joins TRBV5-1 and TRBJ2-7; D gene unclear. The CDR3 is 11 residues long. CDR1 SGHRS and CDR2 YFSETQ come from the germline V gene. Trimming removed 2 bases from V and 5 bases from J, with 5 bases in between. The CDR3 nucleotides read TGCGCCAGCAGCTTTGATAACGAGCAGTACTTC. Protein sequence: CASSFDNEQYF.

This chain connects TRBV6-2 or TRBV6-3 to TRBJ1-5, with 7 bases aligning to TRBD1. The CDR3 totals 13 residues. Germline values: CDR1 MNHEY, CDR2 SVGEGT. Trimming cost V 6 bases and J 4 bases; bases outside gene matches: 3. In DNA, the CDR3 is TGTGCCAGCAGGTCGACAGGGAATCAGCCCCAGCATTTT. This codes for CASRSTGNQPQHF.

This clonotype appeared a few times. The chain couples TRBV7-2 to TRBJ2-5; possibly TRBD2 for D (5 bases). The CDR3 covers 16 residues. Germline-derived CDR1 and CDR2 are SGHTA and FQGNSA. V was cut by 4 bases and J by 1 base, with 16 bases left in between. CDR3 coding DNA: TGTGCCAGCAGCTCAGGAGGTGGCTCACGCCAAGAGACCCAGTACTTC. It translates to CASSSGGGSRQETQYF. The whole variable domain, filled in from reference TRBV7-2 and TRBJ2-5, reads GAGVSQSPSNKVTEKGKDVELRCDPISGHTALYWYRQSLGQGLEFLIYFQGNSAPDKSGLPSDRFSAERTGGSVSTLTIQRTQQEDSAVYLCASSSGGGSRQETQYFGPGTRLLVL.

In this sample, this clonotype turned up a few times. This chain connects TRBV20-1 to TRBJ1-2; D is perhaps TRBD1 (5 bases). V shed 0 bases and J shed 5 bases, with 10 bases lying between them. The CDR3 has 13 amino acids. Germline V lookup: CDR1 DFQATT, CDR2 SNEGSKA (reference sequence). The CDR3 DNA reads TGCAGTGCTAGAGAGGGGCGCGGATATGGCTACACCTTC. It codes for CSAREGRGYGYTF.

V is TRBV20-1 and J is TRBJ2-7; D is uncertain. Trimming pared 3 bases from V and 1 base from J, leaving 13 bases between. Germline CDR1 reads DFQATT; CDR2 reads SNEGSKA (reference sequence). This CDR3 is 14 amino acids long. This chain's CDR3 is CSASTQPFSYEQYF. Written as DNA, the CDR3 is TGCAGTGCTAGTACACAGCCTTTTTCCTACGAGCAGTACTTC.

Only a few counts were recorded for this clonotype. The chain recombines TRBV7-6 with TRBJ2-1; D unresolved. CDR1 SGHVS and CDR2 FNYEAQ come from the germline V gene. The CDR3 is 12 amino acids. The V end lost 0 bases, the J end lost 7 bases, and 4 bases lay between the germline ends. CDR3 DNA: TGTGCCAGCAGCTTAGCAGCAAATGAGCAGTTCTTC. Its translation: CASSLAANEQFF.

This chain connects TRBV2 to TRBJ1-2; TRBD1 agrees at 9 bases. Germline CDR1 is SNHLY and CDR2 is FYNNEI. The CDR3 contains 15 residues. J gave up 4 bases and V 0 bases, and 3 bases lay outside the gene matches. The CDR3 DNA is TGTGCCAGCAGTGAAGCGCCGGGACAGGGCTATGGCTACACCTTC. It specifies CASSEAPGQGYGYTF.

The table lists this clonotype with a count of one. This sequence joins TRBV27 and TRBJ1-6; possibly TRBD1 for D (5 bases). The CDR3 spans 15 residues. V lost 8 bases to trimming and J lost 6 bases, with 17 bases between them. The germline gives CDR1 MNHEY, CDR2 SMNVEV (reference sequence). The CDR3 coding sequence is TGTGCCAGCCGCTACTACGGGGCCATTAATTCACCCCTCCACTTT. Its protein is CASRYYGAINSPLHF.

The chain uses TRBV4-2 and TRBJ2-7; possible D gene TRBD2, 7 bases. Per germline, CDR1 LGHNA and CDR2 YNFKEQ. The length of the CDR3 is 16 residues. V gave up 1 base and J gave up 2 bases, with 15 bases separating them. The CDR3 DNA follows: TGTGCCAGCAGCCAAGGGGGGGGGCCGGGCACCTACGAGCAGTACTTC. Its translation is CASSQGGGPGTYEQYF.

This clonotype was picked up a small number of times. CDR3 protein: CASSFVASGQETQYF. CDR3 in DNA: TGCGCCAGCAGCTTTGTGGCTAGCGGACAAGAGACCCAGTACTTC. The chain links TRBV5-1 to TRBJ2-5; 7 nucleotides agree with TRBD2. Germline V gene sequence: CDR1 SGHRS, CDR2 YFSETQ. CDR3 length: 15 amino acids. J lost 2 bases, V lost 2 bases, and 6 bases had no gene match.

This CDR3 is CASSAQPTRRAQYF. In nucleotides, the CDR3 is TGTGCCAGCAGTGCACAGCCAACCAGGAGGGCGCAGTATTTT. This sequence joins TRBV6-1 and TRBJ2-3; possibly TRBD2 for D (6 bases). The V end lost 4 bases, the J end lost 10 bases, and 18 bases lay between the germline ends. This CDR3 comprises 14 residues. Germline CDR1 reads MNHNS; CDR2 reads SASEGT.

In its sample, this clonotype was seen once. The rearrangement links TRBV12-3 or TRBV12-4 to TRBJ2-3, with unresolved D. The CDR3 runs 11 residues. Trimming shortened V by 8 bases and J by 0 bases, and 3 bases separated the two germline ends. CDR3 region: CASASTDTQYF. CDR3 bases: TGTGCCAGCGCAAGCACAGATACGCAGTATTTT.

Note on this clonotype: Just one base apart from a much larger clone, this may be a read error. The chain recombines TRBV5-1 with TRBJ2-5; TRBD1 aligns across 7 bases. Germline CDR1 is SGHRS and CDR2 is YFSETQ. This CDR3 spans 14 amino acids. The CDR3 here is CASSPGQDRKTLYF. CDR3 bases: TGCGCCAGCAGCCCCGGACAGGATAGAAAGACCCTGTACTTC.